The 20 T cell receptor beta chains below were found in one sample sequenced in a study of blood T cell repertoires in COVID-19 (TCRdb year 2020). Receptors were amplified or captured by the immunoSEQ multiplex PCR assay. TCRdb's version of the immuneACCESS table is confined to in-frame rearrangements and falls short of the full clone set. An unresolved V gene accounts for under half of the shortfall where checked; the remainder is of unknown origin. This sample gives 200,000 to 250,000 clones in total; roughly 84% of them show up just once. Jointly, the top ten make up approximately 6.5% of the sample. Sample: PBMCs or T cells enriched from blood (not recorded which). The receptor source for this set is a woman in her forties who had recovered from COVID-19.

The gene calls are TRBV6-5 and TRBJ2-7; the D is unclear. Germline-derived CDR1 and CDR2 are MNHEY and SVGAGI. This CDR3 comprises 12 residues. V was shortened by 5 bases and J by 5 bases, with 10 bases between the two germline ends. CDR3 nucleotide sequence: TGTGCCAGCAGTACTGTCCCCCACGAGCAGTACTTC. It translates to CASSTVPHEQYF.

V usage is TRBV28 and J usage is TRBJ2-7, with 7 positions matching TRBD1. This CDR3 contains 16 residues. With V trimmed by 6 bases and J by 1 base, 12 bases remained unmatched. Germline lookup yields CDR1 MDHEN and CDR2 SYDVKM. Here the CDR3 reads CASSRNLGQSSYEQYF. The CDR3 nucleotides are TGTGCCAGCAGCCGAAACCTGGGACAGAGTTCCTACGAGCAGTACTTC.

The rearrangement joins TRBV5-1 to TRBJ2-1; 9 nucleotides align to TRBD2. Trimming cost V 4 bases and J 3 bases; bases outside gene matches: 8. The CDR3 spans 16 residues. Germline CDR1 reads SGHRS; CDR2 reads YFSETQ. CDR3 in amino acids: CASSPPLAGNYNEQFF. In DNA, the CDR3 is TGCGCCAGCAGCCCCCCTCTAGCGGGGAACTACAATGAGCAGTTCTTC.

The chain employs TRBV5-1 and TRBJ1-4, with D unresolved. Germline V CDR1 and CDR2: SGHRS, YFSETQ. The V gene lost 3 bases and the J gene lost 4 bases, with 10 bases spanning the gap. The CDR3 has 14 residues. In DNA, the CDR3 is TGCGCCAGCAGCTCGGCCAGGCTTAATGAAAAACTGTTTTTT. Translation: CASSSARLNEKLFF.

This CDR3 reads CASSLSGNEQFF. In nucleotides, the CDR3 is TGTGCCAGCAGCCTAAGCGGCAATGAGCAGTTCTTC. The rearrangement uses TRBV11-2 and TRBJ2-1, with a tentative D call TRBD2 (5 bases). Germline V gene data show CDR1 as SGHAT and CDR2 as FQNNGV. This CDR3 has 12 amino acids. The V end was cut by 5 bases, the J end by 6 bases, with 8 bases between.

This CDR3 reads CASSLVGTSRSGEQFF. CDR3 in DNA: TGCGCCAGCAGCTTGGTGGGGACTAGCCGCAGTGGGGAGCAGTTCTTC. The chain links TRBV5-1 to TRBJ2-1; 9 positions match TRBD2. This CDR3 is built from 16 residues. Germline V lookup: CDR1 SGHRS, CDR2 YFSETQ. After removal of 0 bases from V and 10 bases from J, the junction contained 11 bases not matched to a gene.

The chain carries TRBV7-2 and TRBJ2-4, with a tentative D call TRBD2 (6 bases). This CDR3 contains 14 residues. Germline V lookup: CDR1 SGHTA, CDR2 FQGNSA. Trimming cost V 5 bases and J 5 bases, with 13 bases left between them. CDR3 residues: CASSLRGEENIQYF. The CDR3 DNA is TGTGCCAGCAGCCTCAGAGGGGAGGAAAACATTCAGTACTTC.

V usage is TRBV30 and J usage is TRBJ2-2; 7 bases match TRBD1. CDR1 is GTSNPN and CDR2 is SVGIG in the germline V gene (reference sequence). The CDR3 runs to 11 residues. As DNA, the CDR3 is TGTGCTGAAGGGGGCTCCGGGGAGCTGTTTTTT. It translates to CAEGGSGELFF. The full variable domain, completed using reference TRBV30 and TRBJ2-2, is SQTIHQWPATLVQPVGSPLSLECTVEGTSNPNLYWYRQAAGRGLQLLFYSVGIGQISSEVPQNLSASRPQDRQFILSSKKLLLSDSGFYLCAEGGSGELFFGEGSRLTVL.

The genes are TRBV19 and TRBJ1-5; the D gene is possibly TRBD1 (6 bases). Germline CDR1 reads LNHDA; CDR2 reads SQIVND (reference sequence). The germline V and J ends were trimmed by 1 base and 9 bases, with 10 bases remaining between them. This CDR3 has 13 amino acids. The CDR3 DNA reads as TGTGCCAGTAGTATAGGACAGGCCTTGCCCCAGCATTTT. The encoded protein is CASSIGQALPQHF.

The chain uses TRBV7-9 and TRBJ2-7; tentatively, D is TRBD2 (6 bases). V was clipped by 3 bases and J by 5 bases, with 17 bases between them. CDR1 is SEHNR, CDR2 FQNEAQ, per germline (reference sequence). This CDR3 has 15 residues. CDR3 sequence: CASSFSSGRAHEQYF. CDR3 nucleotide sequence: TGTGCCAGCAGCTTTTCGTCCGGGAGAGCCCACGAGCAGTACTTC.

CDR3 DNA sequence: TGTGCCAGCTCACCACAGGGGGCTGGTGGCTACACCTTC. This codes for CASSPQGAGGYTF. V gene TRBV18 combines with J gene TRBJ1-2; 7 bases match TRBD1. The CDR3 is 13 residues long. The trim removed 1 base at V and 7 bases at J, leaving 3 bases unmatched. Germline V gene sequence: CDR1 KGHSH, CDR2 LQKENI.

This clone came up once. The V call is TRBV6-5, the J call TRBJ1-1, with 7 positions matching TRBD1. The V and J ends lost 7 bases and 5 bases, in that order; junction bases with no gene match: 10. This CDR3 spans 14 amino acids. Per germline, CDR1 MNHEY and CDR2 SVGAGI. CDR3 in amino acids: CASTGQVVGTEAFF. In DNA, the CDR3 is TGTGCCAGCACAGGACAGGTTGTGGGGACTGAAGCTTTCTTT.

CDR3: CASSRGQTGNTIYF. The CDR3 DNA sequence: TGTGCCAGCAGTCGTGGACAGACTGGAAACACCATATATTTT. This chain connects TRBV6-5 to TRBJ1-3; possibly TRBD1 for D (6 bases). Trimming pared 5 bases from V and 2 bases from J, leaving 10 bases between. The CDR3 covers 14 residues. Per germline, CDR1 MNHEY and CDR2 SVGAGI.

CDR3 DNA sequence: TGCGCCAGCAGGGGCGTGAACTCGGCTACGGATGAGCAGTTCTTC. Translation gives CASRGVNSATDEQFF. The V gene is TRBV5-1, the J gene TRBJ2-1; the D is unclear. The germline V gene has CDR1 SGHRS and CDR2 YFSETQ. The CDR3 is made up of 15 amino acids. The V and J ends lost 5 bases and 8 bases respectively, with 20 bases between them.

The gene calls are TRBV7-2 and TRBJ2-4; 11 nucleotides agree with TRBD2. Trimming removed 4 bases from V and 0 bases from J; junction bases left unmatched: 11. Germline-derived CDR1 and CDR2 are SGHTA and FQGNSA. The length of the CDR3 is 19 residues. The DNA of the CDR3 is TGTGCCAGCAGCTCAAAAGGACTAGCGGGCCCGTCAGCCAAAAACATTCAGTACTTC. This codes for CASSSKGLAGPSAKNIQYF.

This chain connects TRBV9 to TRBJ1-5; tentatively, D is TRBD1 (6 bases). With 4 bases removed from V and 7 bases from J, the gap between germline ends came to 18 bases. This CDR3 has 15 amino acids. Germline V gene data show CDR1 as SGDLS and CDR2 as YYNGEE. CDR3 bases: TGTGCCAGCAGCCTTAGCGGGGACATCAGACAGCCCCAGCATTTT. It specifies CASSLSGDIRQPQHF.

The chain carries TRBV18 and TRBJ1-5; TRBD1 aligns across 7 bases. The CDR3 is made up of 15 amino acids. J gave up 4 bases and V 0 bases, and 3 bases lay outside the gene matches. From germline, CDR1 is KGHSH and CDR2 LQKENI. CDR3 residues: CASSPPGTENQPQHF. The CDR3 bases are TGTGCCAGCTCACCACCGGGGACAGAGAATCAGCCCCAGCATTTT.

The V gene is TRBV7-9, the J gene TRBJ1-2; a weak D match, TRBD1 (5 bases). CDR1 and CDR2 (germline): SEHNR, FQNEAQ (reference sequence). V lost 4 bases and J 2 bases, leaving 14 bases between the germline ends. The CDR3 is 15 amino acids. CDR3 protein: CASSSLNRYNYGYTF. CDR3 coding DNA: TGTGCCAGCAGCTCATTAAACAGGTACAACTATGGCTACACCTTC.

The chain carries TRBV3-1 (or the pseudogene TRBV3-2) and TRBJ1-1, with D possibly TRBD1 on 6 matching bases. CDR1 and CDR2 (germline): LGHDT, YNNKEL (reference sequence). This CDR3 has 14 amino acids. Trimming took off 4 bases at V and 4 bases at J, with 13 bases between the two ends. The CDR3, as DNA: TGTGCCAGCAGCCGATCCGGGACACTCACTGAAGCTTTCTTT. Translation: CASSRSGTLTEAFF.

This clone was detected once. The chain is built from TRBV9 and TRBJ1-1; 7 nucleotides match TRBD1. The CDR3 sequence is 14 residues long. The V segment lost 0 bases and the J segment 4 bases; nucleotides outside the gene matches: 3. Germline lookup yields CDR1 SGDLS and CDR2 YYNGEE. The CDR3: CASSVVTGATEAFF. In DNA form, the CDR3 reads TGTGCCAGCAGCGTAGTCACAGGGGCCACTGAAGCTTTCTTT.